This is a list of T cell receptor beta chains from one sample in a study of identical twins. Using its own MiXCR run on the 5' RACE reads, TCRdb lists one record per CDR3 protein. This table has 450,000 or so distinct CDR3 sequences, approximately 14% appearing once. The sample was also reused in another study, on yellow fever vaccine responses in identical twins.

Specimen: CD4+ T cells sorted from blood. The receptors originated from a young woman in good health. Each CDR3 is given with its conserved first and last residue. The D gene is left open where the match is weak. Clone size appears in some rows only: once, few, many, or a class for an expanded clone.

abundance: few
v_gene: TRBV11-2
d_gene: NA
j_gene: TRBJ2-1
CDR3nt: TGTGCCAGCAGCTTAGTGGGGACGGAGTCCTACAATGAGCAGTTCTTC
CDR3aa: CASSLVGTESYNEQFF

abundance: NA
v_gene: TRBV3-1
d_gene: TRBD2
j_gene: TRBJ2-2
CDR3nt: TGTGCCAGCAGCCAGTGGCTAGCGGGAGGGACCGGGGAGCTGTTTTTT
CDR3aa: CASSQWLAGGTGELFF

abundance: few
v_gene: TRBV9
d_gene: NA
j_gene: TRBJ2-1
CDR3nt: TGTGCCAGCAGCCCCTCTATGGTAGCGGTCTACAATGAGCAGTTCTTC
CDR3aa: CASSPSMVAVYNEQFF

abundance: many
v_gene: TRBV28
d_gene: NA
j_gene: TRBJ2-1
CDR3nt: TGTGCCAGCAGTTTGCCCGGGCCCAATGAGCAGTTCTTC
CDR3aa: CASSLPGPNEQFF

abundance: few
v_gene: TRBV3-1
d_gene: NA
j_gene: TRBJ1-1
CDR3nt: TGTGCCAGCAGCCAGTTTAGTACAGGCGCCGAAGCTTTCTTT
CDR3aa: CASSQFSTGAEAFF

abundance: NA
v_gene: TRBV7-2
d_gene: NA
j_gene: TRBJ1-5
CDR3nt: TGTGCCAGCAGCTTAGGAATGGGGAATCAGCCCCAGCATTTT
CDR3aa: CASSLGMGNQPQHF

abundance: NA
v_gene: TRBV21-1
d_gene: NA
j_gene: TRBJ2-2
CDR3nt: TGTGCCAGCAGCAAAGAGCGGTTGGGTACGAACACCGGGGAGCTGTTTTTT
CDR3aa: CASSKERLGTNTGELFF

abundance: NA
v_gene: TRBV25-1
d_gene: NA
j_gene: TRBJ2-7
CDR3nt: TGTGCCAGCAGGTTCAGGAACGCCTACGAGCAGTACTTC
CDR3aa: CASRFRNAYEQYF

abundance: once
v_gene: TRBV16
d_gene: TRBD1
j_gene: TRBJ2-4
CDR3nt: TGTGCCAGTAGCCAAGGCCGGGACAGGGCTCGTCGTTTCAAAAACATTCAGTACTTC
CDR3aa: CASSQGRDRARRFKNIQYF

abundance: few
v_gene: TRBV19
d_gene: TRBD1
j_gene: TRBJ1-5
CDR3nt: TGTGCCAGTAGTATGATGGGCAGGGGGGCTTATAGCAATCAGCCCCAGCATTTT
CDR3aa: CASSMMGRGAYSNQPQHF

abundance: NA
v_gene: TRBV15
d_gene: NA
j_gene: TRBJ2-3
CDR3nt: TGTGCCACCAGCCCGGGCGCGGGGACAGATACGCAGTATTTT
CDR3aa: CATSPGAGTDTQYF

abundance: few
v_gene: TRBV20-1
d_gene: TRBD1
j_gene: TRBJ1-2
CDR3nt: TGCAGTGCTAGGGTGGGACAGGGCTATGGCTACACCTTC
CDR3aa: CSARVGQGYGYTF

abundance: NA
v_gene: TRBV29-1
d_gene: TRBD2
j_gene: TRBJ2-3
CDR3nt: TGCAGCGTTGCCGGGGGGACTAGTTCGTTCTTCACAGATACGCAGTATTTT
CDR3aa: CSVAGGTSSFFTDTQYF

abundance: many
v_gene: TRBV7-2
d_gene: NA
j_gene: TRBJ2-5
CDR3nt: TGTGCCAGCAGTTCACTGGAGACCCAGTACTTC
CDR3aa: CASSSLETQYF

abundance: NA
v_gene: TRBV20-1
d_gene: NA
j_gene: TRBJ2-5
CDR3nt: TGCAGTGCTAGTTCAGTCTTTCGGCAGGACCAAGAGACCCAGTACTTC
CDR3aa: CSASSVFRQDQETQYF

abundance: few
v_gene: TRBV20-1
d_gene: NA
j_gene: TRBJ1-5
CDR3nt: TGCAGTGCTTCCCGCCCGGGACAAGGCAATCAGCCCCAGCATTTT
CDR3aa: CSASRPGQGNQPQHF

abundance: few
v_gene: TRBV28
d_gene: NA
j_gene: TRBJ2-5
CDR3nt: TGTGCCAGCAGTTCCCGACGGGGATACCAAGAGACCCAGTACTTC
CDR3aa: CASSSRRGYQETQYF